A selection of T cell receptor beta chains follows, all from one sample in a study of T cell responses to AZD1222 COVID-19 vaccine. Data came from immunoSEQ multiplex PCR; TCRdb stores just in-frame clones and leaves some out. The profile shows approximately 220,000 clones, approximately 94% of them singletons. Specimen: peripheral blood, collected on day 0 of MenACWY control vaccination. The receptors derive from an adult in good health. Both conserved end residues are part of each CDR3. A D gene is named only where the DNA matches it firmly. The size entry is marked missing in some rows and otherwise reads once, few, many or a size class.

clone_size,j_call,v_call,d_call,cdr3_aa,cdr3_nt
-,TRBJ1-6,TRBV7-9,-,CASSSDRPNSPLHF,TGTGCCAGCAGCTCCGACAGACCTAATTCACCCCTCCACTTT
-,TRBJ1-2,TRBV29-1,-,CSVLTGFSGYTF,TGCAGCGTTCTTACAGGATTCAGTGGCTACACCTTC
-,TRBJ1-4,TRBV9,TRBD1,CASSVGTAEFGKLFF,TGTGCCAGCAGCGTGGGGACAGCAGAGTTCGGAAAACTGTTTTTT
-,TRBJ2-5,TRBV3-1/TRBV3-2,TRBD2,CASSYQRGGRQTQYF,TGTGCCAGCAGCTACCAGCGGGGGGGCCGGCAGACCCAGTACTTC
-,TRBJ2-3,TRBV3-1/TRBV3-2,TRBD2,CASSQGGLTDTQYF,TGTGCCAGCAGCCAGGGGGGACTAACAGATACGCAGTATTTT
-,TRBJ1-5,TRBV7-2,-,CASSRLQIQGPGSNQPQHF,TGTGCCAGCAGCCGGCTTCAGATACAGGGCCCGGGGAGCAATCAGCCCCAGCATTTT
-,TRBJ2-5,TRBV7-8,-,CASSLGGAAQETQYF,TGTGCCAGCAGCTTAGGCGGGGCCGCCCAAGAGACCCAGTACTTC
-,TRBJ1-5,TRBV19,-,CASSIVPNNNQPQHF,TGTGCCAGTAGTATAGTCCCGAACAATAATCAGCCCCAGCATTTT
-,TRBJ1-2,TRBV4-3,TRBD1,CASSQDLQGGNYGYTF,TGCGCCAGCAGCCAAGATTTGCAGGGGGGTAACTATGGCTACACCTTC
-,TRBJ1-2,TRBV28,-,CASSVETYGYTF,TGTGCCAGCAGTGTAGAGACATATGGCTACACCTTC
-,TRBJ2-1,TRBV12-3/TRBV12-4,TRBD2,CASSPTSGEQFF,TGTGCCAGCAGTCCGACTAGCGGGGAGCAGTTCTTC
few,TRBJ1-2,TRBV7-2,-,CASSTGFLYGYTF,TGTGCCAGCAGCACAGGATTCCTCTATGGCTACACCTTC
-,TRBJ1-2,TRBV6-5,-,CASSSGPSTNYGYTF,TGTGCCAGCAGTTCGGGACCTTCGACGAACTATGGCTACACCTTC
once,TRBJ1-2,TRBV2,TRBD1,CASRTSGTGDGYTF,TGTGCCAGCAGGACGTCCGGGACAGGGGATGGCTACACCTTC
once,TRBJ2-7,TRBV7-6,-,CASSGDSSYEQYF,TGTGCCAGCAGTGGCGACAGTTCCTACGAGCAGTACTTC
-,TRBJ1-2,TRBV3-1/TRBV3-2,-,CASSLPNTGNYGYTF,TGTGCCAGCAGCCTCCCCAATACCGGAAACTATGGCTACACCTTC
-,TRBJ1-5,TRBV19,TRBD1,CASRTDRGGNQPQHF,TGTGCCAGTAGGACCGACAGGGGAGGCAATCAGCCCCAGCATTTT
-,TRBJ1-2,TRBV6-4,-,CASSDSSGNYGYTF,TGTGCCAGCAGTGACTCGAGCGGGAACTATGGCTACACCTTC
-,TRBJ2-3,TRBV9,TRBD2,CASSVAAGGPGTDTQYF,TGTGCCAGCAGCGTAGCGGCGGGGGGGCCGGGCACAGATACGCAGTATTTT
-,TRBJ2-5,TRBV4-1,-,CASSQGGQETQYF,TGCGCCAGCAGCCAAGGAGGCCAAGAGACCCAGTACTTC
-,TRBJ1-2,TRBV19,-,CASSTGVDGYTF,TGTGCCAGTAGTACAGGTGTAGACGGCTACACCTTC
-,TRBJ2-7,TRBV15,-,CATSRVRGLYEQYF,TGTGCCACCAGCAGAGTCAGGGGACTATACGAGCAGTACTTC
-,TRBJ1-1,TRBV4-1,-,CASSQGRHQNTEAFF,TGCGCCAGCAGCCAAGGGAGACATCAGAACACTGAAGCTTTCTTT
-,TRBJ1-3,TRBV19,-,CASSYRAVSGNTIYF,TGTGCCAGTAGTTACCGGGCCGTCTCTGGAAACACCATATATTTT
-,TRBJ2-7,TRBV2,TRBD1,CASRGTGYYEQYF,TGTGCCAGCAGGGGGACAGGTTACTACGAGCAGTACTTC
-,TRBJ1-5,TRBV18,-,CASSPTKSNQPQHF,TGTGCCAGCTCACCAACAAAAAGCAATCAGCCCCAGCATTTT
-,TRBJ1-1,TRBV7-2,-,CASSLDFGQNTEAFF,TGTGCCAGCAGCTTAGATTTCGGGCAGAACACTGAAGCTTTCTTT
-,TRBJ1-4,TRBV28,-,CASSLRAQREKLFF,TGTGCCAGCAGTTTACGAGCCCAGCGTGAAAAACTGTTTTTT
-,TRBJ1-2,TRBV29-1,-,CSVENGGHGYTF,TGCAGCGTTGAAAACGGGGGCCATGGCTACACCTTC
few,TRBJ1-2,TRBV3-1/TRBV3-2,TRBD1,CASSQDRVRDRGGYTF,TGTGCCAGCAGCCAAGACCGCGTCCGGGACAGGGGTGGCTACACCTTC